Listed below are T cell receptor beta chains from one sample, sequenced in a study of blood T cell repertoires in COVID-19. Sequencing used immunoSEQ multiplex PCR; TCRdb keeps in-frame clones, though not all of them. The sample has approximately 300,000 clones, 85% to 90% seen once. The source material was PBMCs or T cells enriched from blood (not recorded which). All receptors derive from a woman aged 18-30 years who had recovered from COVID-19. Both conserved end residues are part of each CDR3. D genes are given only for firm matches.

J: TRBJ1-1
V: TRBV14
D: NA
CDR3: CASSVGGNTEAFF

J: TRBJ2-3
V: TRBV27
D: NA
CDR3: CASGFTDTQYF

J: TRBJ1-3
V: TRBV7-2
D: TRBD1
CDR3: CASSLARKSLRTGQKENTIYF

J: TRBJ2-2
V: TRBV27
D: TRBD2
CDR3: CASSSSAQRGYTGELFF

J: TRBJ2-3
V: TRBV7-6
D: NA
CDR3: CASRPGTGGTDTQYF

J: TRBJ2-2
V: TRBV21-1
D: NA
CDR3: CASSKEFQTAHTGELFF

J: TRBJ2-3
V: TRBV30
D: NA
CDR3: CAWTLWADVTDTQYF

J: TRBJ1-1
V: TRBV6-5
D: NA
CDR3: CASSLDQGITEAFF

J: TRBJ1-2
V: TRBV10-3
D: TRBD1
CDR3: CAITGGTGTYGYTF

J: TRBJ1-5
V: TRBV5-1
D: TRBD1
CDR3: CASSLATGGNQPQHF

J: TRBJ2-2
V: TRBV9
D: NA
CDR3: CASSGRTVTNTGELFF

J: TRBJ2-7
V: TRBV5-4
D: TRBD1
CDR3: CASSFRTGTYEQYF

J: TRBJ2-1
V: TRBV6-5
D: TRBD1
CDR3: CASNPQGPYNEQFF

J: TRBJ2-7
V: TRBV19
D: TRBD1
CDR3: CASSWAQGASYEQYF

J: TRBJ1-4
V: TRBV27
D: NA
CDR3: CASSTSTNEKLFF

J: TRBJ1-2
V: TRBV28
D: NA
CDR3: CVAQGPHDGYTF

J: TRBJ2-1
V: TRBV5-1
D: TRBD1
CDR3: CASSFDRVAYNEQFF

J: TRBJ2-5
V: TRBV4-1
D: NA
CDR3: CASSQESPGIGETQYF

J: TRBJ1-2
V: TRBV6-1
D: NA
CDR3: CASSDVGGANYGYTF

J: TRBJ2-7
V: TRBV27
D: NA
CDR3: CASRDDKVGREQYF

J: TRBJ2-7
V: TRBV28
D: TRBD2
CDR3: CASNTGLATVGEQYF

J: TRBJ1-5
V: TRBV28
D: NA
CDR3: CASSSWWRDSNQPQHF

J: TRBJ2-1
V: TRBV6-4
D: TRBD1
CDR3: CASSEIQGAIEQFF

J: TRBJ2-1
V: TRBV19
D: TRBD1
CDR3: CASMRTGSSYNEQFF

J: TRBJ1-1
V: TRBV5-8
D: NA
CDR3: CASILTGFVTEAFF

J: TRBJ2-2
V: TRBV5-8
D: NA
CDR3: CASSPRLRGRTGELFF

J: TRBJ2-2
V: TRBV7-2
D: TRBD1
CDR3: CASSIRGRDTGELFF

J: TRBJ2-1
V: TRBV30
D: TRBD2
CDR3: CAWSVWAGGPYNEQFF

J: TRBJ1-2
V: TRBV5-1
D: NA
CDR3: CASSLARTEDGYTF

J: TRBJ2-2
V: TRBV20-1
D: NA
CDR3: CSASQGGGTGELFF

J: TRBJ2-5
V: TRBV9
D: TRBD2
CDR3: CASTPSGTTQETQYF

J: TRBJ2-7
V: TRBV29-1
D: NA
CDR3: CSVEAWSGEQYF

J: TRBJ2-7
V: TRBV15
D: TRBD1
CDR3: CATSRERTGSPEQYF

J: TRBJ2-7
V: TRBV28
D: TRBD1
CDR3: CASRSGQMYEQYF

J: TRBJ2-5
V: TRBV19
D: TRBD2
CDR3: CASSPTSGGAPTLETQYF

J: TRBJ2-7
V: TRBV27
D: NA
CDR3: CASSVSAGGLNEQYF

J: TRBJ1-2
V: TRBV19
D: TRBD1
CDR3: CASSIVAGGYGYTF

J: TRBJ1-2
V: TRBV2
D: NA
CDR3: CASSISAGHYGTGYTF

J: TRBJ2-3
V: TRBV28
D: TRBD1
CDR3: CASSSTGDTQYF

J: TRBJ2-5
V: TRBV5-1
D: TRBD2
CDR3: CASSSFSGRPETQYF

J: TRBJ1-2
V: TRBV28
D: NA
CDR3: CASSLGRDGYTF

J: TRBJ1-6
V: TRBV3-1/TRBV3-2
D: NA
CDR3: CASSQDPGDLRNSPLHF

J: TRBJ2-2
V: TRBV4-2
D: NA
CDR3: CASSPNVGFAGELFF

J: TRBJ1-2
V: TRBV15
D: NA
CDR3: CATSRETSYGYTF

J: TRBJ2-7
V: TRBV5-1
D: TRBD1
CDR3: CASSGGQGPYLYEQYF

J: TRBJ1-3
V: TRBV5-8
D: NA
CDR3: CASRRGGVDTIYF

J: TRBJ1-1
V: TRBV28
D: TRBD1
CDR3: CASSLGRTGLNTEAFF

J: TRBJ2-7
V: TRBV28
D: NA
CDR3: CASSYGGGLYEQYF

J: TRBJ1-4
V: TRBV13
D: TRBD1
CDR3: CASSFTGEQLFF

J: TRBJ1-1
V: TRBV5-1
D: TRBD1
CDR3: CASSSLGTAMNTEAFF